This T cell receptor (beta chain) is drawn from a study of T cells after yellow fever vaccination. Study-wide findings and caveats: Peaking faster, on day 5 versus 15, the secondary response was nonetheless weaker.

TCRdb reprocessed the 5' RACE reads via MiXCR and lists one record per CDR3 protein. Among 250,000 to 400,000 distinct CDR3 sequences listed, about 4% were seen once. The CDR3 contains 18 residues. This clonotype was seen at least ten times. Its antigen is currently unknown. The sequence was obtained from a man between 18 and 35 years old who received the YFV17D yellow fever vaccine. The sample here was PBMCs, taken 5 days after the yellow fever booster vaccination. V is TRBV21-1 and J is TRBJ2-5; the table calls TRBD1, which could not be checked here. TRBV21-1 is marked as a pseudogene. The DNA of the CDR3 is TGTGCCAGCAGCAAAGATCTCCTGGGGGCTGACAACCAAGAGACCCAGTACTTC. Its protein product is CASSKDLLGADNQETQYF.